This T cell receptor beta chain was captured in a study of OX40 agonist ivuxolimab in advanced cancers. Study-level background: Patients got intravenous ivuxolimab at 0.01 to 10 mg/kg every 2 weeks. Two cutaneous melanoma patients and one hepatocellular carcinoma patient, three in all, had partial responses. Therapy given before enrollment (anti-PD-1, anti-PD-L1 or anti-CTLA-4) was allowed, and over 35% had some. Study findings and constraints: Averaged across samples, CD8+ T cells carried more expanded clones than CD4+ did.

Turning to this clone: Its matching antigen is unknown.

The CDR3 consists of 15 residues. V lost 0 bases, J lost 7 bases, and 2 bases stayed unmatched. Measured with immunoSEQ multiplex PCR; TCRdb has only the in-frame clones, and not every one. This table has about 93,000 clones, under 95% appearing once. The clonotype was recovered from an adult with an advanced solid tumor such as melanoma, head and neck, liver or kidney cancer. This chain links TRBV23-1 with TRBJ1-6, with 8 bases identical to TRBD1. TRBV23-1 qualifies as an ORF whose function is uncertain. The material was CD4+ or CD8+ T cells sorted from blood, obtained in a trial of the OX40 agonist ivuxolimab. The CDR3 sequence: CASSQSGTGNSPLHF. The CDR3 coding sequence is TGCGCCAGCAGTCAATCGGGGACAGGAAATTCACCCCTCCACTTT.